One sample yielded the 16 T cell receptor beta chains listed below, sequenced in a study of blood T cell repertoires in COVID-19. Libraries were prepared by immunoSEQ multiplex PCR; TCRdb keeps only in-frame clonotypes and omits some of them. The top ten hold just over 2.5% of the sample, which has roughly 70,000 clones, approximately 89% seen once. Sequenced material: peripheral blood. The receptors were gathered from a man aged 45 to 65 with COVID-19, enrolled during active disease.

The table lists this clone with a count of one. The CDR3 region is CASSRDTSGYQPQHF. CDR3 DNA: TGTGCCAGCAGCCGAGATACCTCAGGGTATCAGCCCCAGCATTTT. The chain has TRBV3-1 (or the pseudogene TRBV3-2) and TRBJ1-5, with a weak D call TRBD1 (5 bases). Germline V gene data show CDR1 as LGHDT and CDR2 as YNNKEL (reference sequence). The CDR3 sequence is 15 residues long. V shed 4 bases and J shed 5 bases, with 15 bases lying between them.

Points on this clone: The sample has other DNA sequences that encode this CDR3 too. The V gene is TRBV9, the J gene TRBJ2-7; 9 nucleotides line up with TRBD1. The germline gives CDR1 SGDLS, CDR2 YYNGEE. The V segment lost 4 bases and the J segment 2 bases; nucleotides outside the gene matches: 4. CDR3 length equals 14 residues. CDR3 protein: CASSPGTGTYEQYF. CDR3 sequence (DNA): TGTGCCAGCAGCCCGGGGACAGGGACCTACGAGCAGTACTTC.

The CDR3 bases are TGTGCCAGCACACAAGGGGGGGGAGAGGAAAAACTGTTTTTT. It specifies CASTQGGGEEKLFF. V gene TRBV28 combines with J gene TRBJ1-4, with D perhaps matching TRBD1 (6 bases). Germline values: CDR1 MDHEN, CDR2 SYDVKM. Trimming left V 7 bases short and J 8 bases short, with 17 bases between. The CDR3 has 14 residues.

The chain has TRBV18 and TRBJ1-4; perhaps TRBD1 as D (6 bases). CDR1 KGHSH and CDR2 LQKENI come from the germline V gene. The CDR3 consists of 13 residues. Trimming took off 6 bases at V and 7 bases at J, with 12 bases between the two ends. CDR3 amino acids: CASSQGLGEKLFF. For the CDR3, the DNA is TGTGCCAGCTCCCAGGGGTTAGGTGAAAAACTGTTTTTT.

V usage is TRBV2 and J usage is TRBJ2-7; possibly TRBD1 for D (6 bases). The CDR3 runs 14 residues. The V end was cut by 7 bases, the J end by 0 bases, with 13 bases between. Per the germline V gene, CDR1 is SNHLY and CDR2 is FYNNEI. This CDR3 reads CASTWVGASYEQYF. The CDR3 coding sequence is TGTGCCAGCACCTGGGTGGGGGCCTCCTACGAGCAGTACTTC.

The CDR3 region is CASSPGGGIGTEAFF. In DNA form, the CDR3 reads TGTGCCAGCAGCCCGGGAGGGGGAATTGGCACTGAAGCTTTCTTT. This chain connects TRBV11-3 to TRBJ1-1; TRBD1 might be the D (6 bases). This CDR3 is 15 amino acids long. Germline V lookup: CDR1 SGHNT, CDR2 YENEEA. The V end lost 5 bases, the J end lost 4 bases, and 17 bases lay between the germline ends.

This clone was counted once. The rearrangement uses TRBV5-5 and TRBJ1-6; a weak D match, TRBD1 (6 bases). This CDR3 comprises 17 residues. Germline V lookup: CDR1 SGHKS, CDR2 YYEKEE (reference sequence). Trimming left V 3 bases short and J 1 base short, with 14 bases between. The CDR3 DNA reads as TGTGCCAGCAGCTGGGGCTTAGGGGGTTCCTATAATTCACCCCTCCACTTT. Translation: CASSWGLGGSYNSPLHF.

The rearrangement uses TRBV9 and TRBJ2-3; D is possibly TRBD1 (5 bases). This CDR3 contains 16 residues. Germline lookup yields CDR1 SGDLS and CDR2 YYNGEE. V was clipped by 0 bases and J by 3 bases, with 14 bases between them. The CDR3 coding sequence is TGTGCCAGCAGCGTAGGCGAAGGGGCCAGTACAGATACGCAGTATTTT. Encoded protein: CASSVGEGASTDTQYF.

This sequence joins TRBV7-2 and TRBJ2-1, with TRBD1 matching 9 bases. The V gene end was trimmed by 4 bases and the J gene end by 4 bases; junction bases not matched to a gene: 5. CDR1 is SGHTA and CDR2 is FQGNSA in the germline V gene. The length of the CDR3 is 15 residues. DNA for the CDR3: TGTGCCAGCAGCTCCCCCGGGACAGGGTACAATGAGCAGTTCTTC. Encoded protein: CASSSPGTGYNEQFF. The variable domain in full, with the rest retrieved from reference TRBV7-2 and TRBJ2-1, is GAGVSQSPSNKVTEKGKDVELRCDPISGHTALYWYRQSLGQGLEFLIYFQGNSAPDKSGLPSDRFSAERTGGSVSTLTIQRTQQEDSAVYLCASSSPGTGYNEQFFGPGTRLTVL.

The chain employs TRBV5-1 and TRBJ2-3; 9 nucleotides align to TRBD2. In germline, CDR1 is SGHRS, CDR2 YFSETQ. The length of the CDR3 is 12 residues. J was trimmed by 10 bases and V by 4 bases; bases with no gene match: 4. The CDR3 loop is CASSPGLASQYF. CDR3 coding DNA: TGCGCCAGCAGCCCCGGACTAGCGTCGCAGTATTTT.

The rearrangement uses TRBV30 and TRBJ2-3; possibly TRBD2 for D (5 bases). The CDR3 is 16 amino acids. V was shortened by 2 bases and J by 2 bases, with 17 bases between the two germline ends. Germline V gene lookup returns CDR1 GTSNPN and CDR2 SVGIG (reference sequence). The CDR3 DNA is TGTGCCTGGAGTAAGTCGGGAACGGCTCTCACAGATACGCAGTATTTT. The encoded protein is CAWSKSGTALTDTQYF.

The rearrangement uses TRBV12-2 and TRBJ2-2; TRBD2 was called by the table and not checked on the DNA. TRBV12-2 is annotated as a pseudogene. The CDR3 length is 19 residues. CDR3 loop: CASRLAPGTSGRWAGELFF. As DNA, the CDR3 is TGTGCAAGTCGCTTAGCTCCCGGGACTAGCGGGAGGTGGGCCGGGGAGCTGTTTTTT.

The chain uses TRBV19 and TRBJ2-1; TRBD2 matches 7 bases. CDR3 length: 15 amino acids. With V trimmed by 6 bases and J by 0 bases, 5 bases remained unmatched. Germline V lookup: CDR1 LNHDA, CDR2 SQIVND (reference sequence). As DNA, the CDR3 is TGTGCCAGTAGGGGGCTAGCGGCCTCCTACAATGAGCAGTTCTTC. This codes for CASRGLAASYNEQFF.

V is TRBV28 and J is TRBJ1-2; TRBD1 agrees at 10 bases. CDR3 size: 15 residues. Germline CDR1 reads MDHEN; CDR2 reads SYDVKM. V gave up 6 bases and J gave up 5 bases; unmatched junction bases: 9. The CDR3 DNA is TGTGCCAGCAGGAAACCGGGACAGGGGTTATATGGCTACACCTTC. Protein sequence: CASRKPGQGLYGYTF.

The chain uses TRBV6-5 and TRBJ1-5; 7 bases align to TRBD1. V trimming: 5 bases; J trimming: 7 bases; junction bases outside the gene matches: 5. The CDR3 contains 13 residues. The germline V gene encodes CDR1 MNHEY and CDR2 SVGAGI. DNA of the CDR3: TGTGCCAGCAGTCAGGGGGGTAAGCAGCCCCAGCATTTT. Protein sequence: CASSQGGKQPQHF.

As concerns this clone: Compared with germline, one end of the junction differs, possibly owing to a read error. The CDR3 bases are TGTGCCAGCAGTTTATCCTGGGAGAACGCTGAAGCTTTCTTT. Protein: CASSLSWENAEAFF. V gene TRBV27 combines with J gene TRBJ1-1; D is uncertain. The CDR3 is 14 residues long. Germline-derived CDR1 and CDR2 are MNHEY and SMNVEV (reference sequence).